Shown below are 9 T cell receptor beta chains from a single sample sequenced in a study of cytomegalovirus exposure and HLA in healthy donors. Sequencing used immunoSEQ multiplex PCR; TCRdb keeps in-frame clones, though not all of them. The sample holds 200,000 to 250,000 clones; 80% to 95% are singletons and the top ten take approximately 0.99%. The sample consisted of PBMCs. The source is a woman between 18 and 29 years old in good health and CMV-seronegative.

The J gene is TRBJ2-1, the V gene TRBV9; 7 bases agree with TRBD2. The CDR3 length is 17 residues. The trim removed 5 bases at V and 2 bases at J, leaving 13 bases unmatched. Germline V gene data show CDR1 as SGDLS and CDR2 as YYNGEE. CDR3 in amino acids: CASSDTGGLRTYNEQFF. CDR3 bases: TGTGCCAGCAGTGACACGGGGGGACTACGTACCTACAATGAGCAGTTCTTC.

The chain combines TRBV5-3 with TRBJ2-2; D is uncertain. TRBV5-3 is flagged as an ORF with uncertain function. The CDR3 covers 12 residues. V was clipped by 0 bases and J by 12 bases, with 9 bases between them. Written as DNA, the CDR3 is TGTGCCAGAAGCTTGGATTCCACTAAGCTGTTTTTT. This sequence encodes CARSLDSTKLFF.

The chain joins TRBV27 to TRBJ2-5, with 7 bases lining up with TRBD2. J was trimmed by 5 bases and V by 6 bases; bases with no gene match: 0. The germline V gene has CDR1 MNHEY and CDR2 SMNVEV (reference sequence). The CDR3 sequence is 11 residues long. DNA of the CDR3: TGTGCCAGCAGCGGGGGGGAGACCCAGTACTTC. Encoded protein: CASSGGETQYF.

This rearrangement joins TRBV6-1 to TRBJ2-7; no reliable D call. The CDR3 consists of 10 residues. Trimming stripped 8 bases from V and 3 bases from J, with 5 bases between. The germline V gene encodes CDR1 MNHNS and CDR2 SASEGT. The CDR3 is CASGDYEQYF. The CDR3 bases are TGTGCCAGCGGAGACTACGAGCAGTACTTC.

The chain recombines TRBV5-1 with TRBJ1-3; 8 positions match TRBD1. Germline V gives CDR1 SGHRS, CDR2 YFSETQ. V lost 4 bases, J lost 1 base, and 7 bases stayed unmatched. This CDR3 contains 16 residues. CDR3 DNA sequence: TGCGCCAGCAGCGTACAGGGGGAAGTGTCTGGAAACACCATATATTTT. Protein product: CASSVQGEVSGNTIYF.

This clone was detected once. The chain is built from TRBV6-5 and TRBJ2-5; weak D call: TRBD2 (6 bases). The CDR3 totals 16 residues. Looked up from germline, CDR1 is MNHEY and CDR2 is SVGAGI. The V and J ends lost 2 bases and 2 bases respectively, with 15 bases between them. This chain's CDR3 is CASSYAGLDRQETQYF. DNA for the CDR3: TGTGCCAGCAGTTACGCGGGGCTAGATCGACAAGAGACCCAGTACTTC.

The rearrangement uses TRBV11-1 and TRBJ2-7; 9 bases fit TRBD2. The CDR3 loop spans 16 amino acids. The V gene end was trimmed by 1 base and the J gene end by 1 base; junction bases not matched to a gene: 5. Germline V gene data show CDR1 as SGHAT and CDR2 as FQDESV (reference sequence). The CDR3: CASSLGMTSGSYEQYF. CDR3 nucleotide sequence: TGTGCCAGCAGCTTAGGTATGACTAGCGGTTCCTACGAGCAGTACTTC.

The gene calls are TRBV5-1 and TRBJ1-1; no reliable D call. The V gene lost 0 bases and the J gene lost 5 bases, with 8 bases spanning the gap. Germline V gene lookup returns CDR1 SGHRS and CDR2 YFSETQ. The CDR3 totals 13 residues. This CDR3 is CASSLGGLTEAFF. The CDR3 bases are TGCGCCAGCAGCTTGGGCGGTTTGACTGAAGCTTTCTTT.

This clone was seen a single time. The rearrangement uses TRBV7-8 and TRBJ2-7; D is ambiguous. Germline CDR1 reads SGHVS; CDR2 reads FQNEAQ. The CDR3 extends over 16 amino acids. V lost 2 bases to trimming and J lost 4 bases, with 18 bases between them. For the CDR3, the DNA is TGTGCCAGCAGCTTAACGCGATTCTCCGATAAATACGAGCAGTACTTC. It translates to CASSLTRFSDKYEQYF.